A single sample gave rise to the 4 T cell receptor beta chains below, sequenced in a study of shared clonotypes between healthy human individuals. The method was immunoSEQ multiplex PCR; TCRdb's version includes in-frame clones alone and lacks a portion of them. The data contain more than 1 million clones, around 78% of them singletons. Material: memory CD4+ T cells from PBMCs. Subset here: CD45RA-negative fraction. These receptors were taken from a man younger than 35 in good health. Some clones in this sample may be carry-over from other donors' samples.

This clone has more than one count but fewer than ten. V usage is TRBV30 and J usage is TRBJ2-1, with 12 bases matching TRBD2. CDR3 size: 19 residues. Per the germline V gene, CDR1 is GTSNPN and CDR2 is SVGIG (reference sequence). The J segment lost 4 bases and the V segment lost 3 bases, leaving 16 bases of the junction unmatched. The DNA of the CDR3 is TGTGCCTGGAGAGGTTTTATAGCTAGCGGGAGGGTACCTTACAATGAGCAGTTCTTC. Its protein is CAWRGFIASGRVPYNEQFF.

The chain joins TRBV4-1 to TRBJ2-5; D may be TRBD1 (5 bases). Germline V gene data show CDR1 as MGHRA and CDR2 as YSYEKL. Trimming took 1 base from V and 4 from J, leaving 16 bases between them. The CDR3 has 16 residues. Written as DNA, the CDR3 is TGCGCCAGCAGCCAAGGTGAAGGGGTCCGGGTAGAGACCCAGTACTTC. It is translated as CASSQGEGVRVETQYF.

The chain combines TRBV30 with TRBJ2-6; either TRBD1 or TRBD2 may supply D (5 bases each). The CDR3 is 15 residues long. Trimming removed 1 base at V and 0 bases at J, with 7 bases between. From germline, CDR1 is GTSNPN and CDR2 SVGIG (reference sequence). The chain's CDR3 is CAWSEGSSGANVLTF. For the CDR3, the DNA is TGTGCCTGGAGTGAGGGGAGCTCTGGGGCCAACGTCCTGACTTTC.

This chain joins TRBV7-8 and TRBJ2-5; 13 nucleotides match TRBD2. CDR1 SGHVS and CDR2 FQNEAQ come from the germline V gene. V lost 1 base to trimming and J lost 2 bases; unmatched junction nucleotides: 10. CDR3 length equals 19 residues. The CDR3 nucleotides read TGTGCCAGCAGCTTAGTCCCCCAAGGACTAGCGGGAGTTCAAGAGACCCAGTACTTC. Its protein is CASSLVPQGLAGVQETQYF.